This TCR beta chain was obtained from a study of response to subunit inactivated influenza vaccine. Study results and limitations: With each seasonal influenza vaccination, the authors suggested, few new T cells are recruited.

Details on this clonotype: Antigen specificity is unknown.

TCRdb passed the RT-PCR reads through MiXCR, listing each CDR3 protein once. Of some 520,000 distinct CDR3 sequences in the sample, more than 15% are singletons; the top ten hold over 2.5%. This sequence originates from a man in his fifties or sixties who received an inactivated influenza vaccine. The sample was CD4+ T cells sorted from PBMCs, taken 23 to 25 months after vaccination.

The CDR3 protein is CASSRDSLRNTEAFF. The CDR3 DNA reads as TGCGCCAGCAGCCGGGACAGTCTAAGGAACACTGAAGCTTTCTTT. This chain connects TRBV5-1 to TRBJ1-1, with TRBD1 matching 7 bases. The CDR3 sequence is 15 residues long. Germline CDR1 is SGHRS and CDR2 is YFSETQ. Trimming cost V 4 bases and J 1 base; bases outside gene matches: 7. Together with reference TRBV5-1 and TRBJ1-1, the CDR3 gives the full variable domain: KAGVTQTPRYLIKTRGQQVTLSCSPISGHRSVSWYQQTPGQGLQFLFEYFSETQRNKGNFPGRFSGRQFSNSRSEMNVSTLELGDSALYLCASSRDSLRNTEAFFGQGTRLTVV.